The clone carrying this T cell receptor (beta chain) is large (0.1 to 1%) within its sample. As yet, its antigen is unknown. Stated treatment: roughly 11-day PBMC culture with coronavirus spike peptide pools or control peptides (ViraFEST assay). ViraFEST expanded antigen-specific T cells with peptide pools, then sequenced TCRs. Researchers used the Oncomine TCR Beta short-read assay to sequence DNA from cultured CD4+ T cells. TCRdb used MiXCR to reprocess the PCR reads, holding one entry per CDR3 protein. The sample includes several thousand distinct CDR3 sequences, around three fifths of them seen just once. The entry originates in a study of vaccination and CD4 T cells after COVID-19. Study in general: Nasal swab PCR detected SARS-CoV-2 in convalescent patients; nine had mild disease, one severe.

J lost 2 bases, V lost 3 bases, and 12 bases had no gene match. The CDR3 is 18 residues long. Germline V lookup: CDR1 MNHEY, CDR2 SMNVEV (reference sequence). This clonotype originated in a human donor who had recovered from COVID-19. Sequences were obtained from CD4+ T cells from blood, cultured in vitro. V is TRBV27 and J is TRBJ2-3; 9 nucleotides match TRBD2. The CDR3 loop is CASSFGSGRLVDTDTQYF. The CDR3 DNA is TGTGCCAGCAGTTTCGGTAGCGGGAGATTGGTCGACACAGATACGCAGTATTTT.